This TCR beta chain was identified in a study of radiation and T cells in renal cell carcinoma. About the research overall: Nephrectomy followed 15 Gy stereotactic body radiation by 4 weeks. Study results and caveats: Pretreatment tumor biopsies were lacking, so baseline clonotypes are unknown. From baseline, blood top tumor clonotypes peaked at 2 weeks post-radiation.

This clone was seen a few times. Its antigen is not identified. CDR3 length equals 17 residues. Germline lookup yields CDR1 MGHRA and CDR2 YSYEKL. Trimming left V 0 bases short and J 3 bases short, with 18 bases between. Time point here: baseline pretreatment blood. Treatment denoted: 15 Gy SBRT to primary tumor, nephrectomy 4 weeks later. This renal cell carcinoma was of the clear cell type. Produced via immunoSEQ multiplex PCR; TCRdb's table is partial and in-frame only. The repertoire consists of approximately 110,000 clones, with about four fifths occurring once and the leading ten covering 3%. Sequenced material: blood, taken from a patient whose treatment included radiotherapy and nephrectomy. The TCR was taken from an older woman with renal cell carcinoma. The rearrangement joins TRBV4-1 to TRBJ2-7, with D possibly matching TRBD1 (5 bases). This CDR3 is CASSQEVVGAGYYEQYF. In DNA, the CDR3 is TGCGCCAGCAGCCAAGAAGTGGTAGGGGCCGGCTACTACGAGCAGTACTTC.